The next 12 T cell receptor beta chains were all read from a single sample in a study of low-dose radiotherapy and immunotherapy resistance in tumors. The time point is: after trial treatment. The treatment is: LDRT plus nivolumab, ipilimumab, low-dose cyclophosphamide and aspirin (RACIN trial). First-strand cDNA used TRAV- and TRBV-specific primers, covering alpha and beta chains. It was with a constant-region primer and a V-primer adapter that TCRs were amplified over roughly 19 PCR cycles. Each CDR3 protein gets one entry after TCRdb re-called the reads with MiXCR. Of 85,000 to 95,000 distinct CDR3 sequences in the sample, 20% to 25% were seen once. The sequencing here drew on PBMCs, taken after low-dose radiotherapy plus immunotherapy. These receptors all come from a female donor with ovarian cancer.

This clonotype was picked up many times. The CDR3 reads CATSDLKVGETQYF. CDR3 DNA: TGTGCCACCAGTGATTTGAAGGTGGGAGAGACCCAGTACTTC. The chain joins TRBV24-1 to TRBJ2-5; D is ambiguous. Germline V lookup: CDR1 KGHDR, CDR2 SFDVKD. Trimming removed 0 bases at V and 4 bases at J, with 8 bases between. This CDR3 is built from 14 residues.

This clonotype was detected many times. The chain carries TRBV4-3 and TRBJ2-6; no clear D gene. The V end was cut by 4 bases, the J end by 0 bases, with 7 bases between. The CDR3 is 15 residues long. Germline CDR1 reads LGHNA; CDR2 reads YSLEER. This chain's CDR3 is CASSPRPSGANVLTF. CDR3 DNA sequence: TGCGCCAGCAGCCCACGACCCTCTGGGGCCAACGTCCTGACTTTC.

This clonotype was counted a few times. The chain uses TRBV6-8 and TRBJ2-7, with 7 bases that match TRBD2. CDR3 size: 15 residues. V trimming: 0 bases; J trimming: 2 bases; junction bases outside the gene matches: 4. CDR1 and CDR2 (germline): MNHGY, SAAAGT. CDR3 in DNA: TGTGCCAGCAGTTACTCGGGTGGGAGGGCCTACGAGCAGTACTTC. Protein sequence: CASSYSGGRAYEQYF.

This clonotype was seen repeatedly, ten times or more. CDR3 nucleotides: TGTGCCAGCTCACCCTCGGGAATCTGGGGCACTGAAGCTTTCTTT. This encodes CASSPSGIWGTEAFF. The chain is built from TRBV18 and TRBJ1-1, with D unresolved. The CDR3 contains 15 residues. The ends were cut back, 3 bases at V and 4 bases at J, with 15 bases in the middle. Germline lookup yields CDR1 KGHSH and CDR2 LQKENI.

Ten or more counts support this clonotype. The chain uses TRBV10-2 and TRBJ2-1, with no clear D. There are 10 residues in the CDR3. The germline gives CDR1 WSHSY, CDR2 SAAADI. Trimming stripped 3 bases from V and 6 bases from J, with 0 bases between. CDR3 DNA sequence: TGCGCCAGCAGTGACAATGAGCAGTTCTTC. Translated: CASSDNEQFF.

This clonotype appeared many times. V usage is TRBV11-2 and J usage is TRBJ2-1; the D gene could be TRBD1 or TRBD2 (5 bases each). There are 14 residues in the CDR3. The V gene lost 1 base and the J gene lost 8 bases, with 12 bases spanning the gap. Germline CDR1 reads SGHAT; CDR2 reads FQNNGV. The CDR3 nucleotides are TGTGCCAGCAGCTTAGGGGGACGATGGGATGAGCAGTTCTTC. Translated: CASSLGGRWDEQFF.

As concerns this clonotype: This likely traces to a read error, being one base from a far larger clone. CDR3 nucleotides: TGTGCCAGCAGTGAATTCGACCGGAGCTCCTACGATGAGCAGTTCTTC. Translating it yields CASSEFDRSSYDEQFF. The chain combines TRBV6-8 with TRBJ2-1; D gene unclear. Looked up from germline, CDR1 is MNHGY and CDR2 is SAAAGT. The CDR3 contains 16 residues.

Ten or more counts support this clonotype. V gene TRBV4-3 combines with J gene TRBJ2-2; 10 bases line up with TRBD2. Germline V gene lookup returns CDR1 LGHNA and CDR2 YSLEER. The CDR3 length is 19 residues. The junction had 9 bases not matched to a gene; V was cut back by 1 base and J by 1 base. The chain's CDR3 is CASSQGQGSGGRNTGELFF. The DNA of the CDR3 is TGCGCCAGCAGCCAAGGACAGGGTAGCGGGGGGCGGAACACCGGGGAGCTGTTTTTT.

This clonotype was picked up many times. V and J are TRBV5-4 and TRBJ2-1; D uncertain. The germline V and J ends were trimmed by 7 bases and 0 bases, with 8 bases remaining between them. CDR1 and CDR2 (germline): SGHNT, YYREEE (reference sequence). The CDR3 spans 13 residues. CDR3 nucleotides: TGTGCCAGCGGAGTCAGCTCCTACAATGAGCAGTTCTTC. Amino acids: CASGVSSYNEQFF.

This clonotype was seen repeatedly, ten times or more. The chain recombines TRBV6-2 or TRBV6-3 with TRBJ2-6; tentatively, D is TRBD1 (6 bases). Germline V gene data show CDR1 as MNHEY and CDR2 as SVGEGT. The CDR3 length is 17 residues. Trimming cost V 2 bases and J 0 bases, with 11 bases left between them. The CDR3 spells CASSYTGSYSGANVLTF. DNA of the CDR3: TGTGCCAGCAGTTACACAGGGTCATACTCTGGGGCCAACGTCCTGACTTTC.

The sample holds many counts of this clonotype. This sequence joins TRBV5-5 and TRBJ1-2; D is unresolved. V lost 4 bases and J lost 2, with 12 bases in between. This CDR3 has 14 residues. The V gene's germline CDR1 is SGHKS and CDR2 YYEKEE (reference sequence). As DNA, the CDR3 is TGTGCCAGCAGCCCCGAAGGCAGGAACTATGGCTACACCTTC. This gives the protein CASSPEGRNYGYTF.

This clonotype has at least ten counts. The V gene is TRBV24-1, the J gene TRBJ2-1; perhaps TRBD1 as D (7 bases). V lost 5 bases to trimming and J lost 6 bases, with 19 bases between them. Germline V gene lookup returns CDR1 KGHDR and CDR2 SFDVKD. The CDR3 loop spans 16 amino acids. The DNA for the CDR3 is TGTGCCACCAGTGTTCCAGGGGGGACTTCCAGCAATGAGCAGTTCTTC. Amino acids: CATSVPGGTSSNEQFF.